Listed below are T cell receptor beta chains from one sample, sequenced in a study of human T cells and chemical hapten exposure. From the RACE reads, TCRdb called clonotypes with MiXCR, one entry per CDR3 protein. The table has approximately 52,000 distinct CDR3 sequences, about a tenth seen once. This sample comprised whole blood, obtained in connection with sensitization to the hapten diphenylcyclopropenone (DPC). The receptors were sampled from a woman in her 40s with alopecia areata. Some clones in this sample may be carry-over from other donors' samples. Each CDR3 is given with its conserved first and last residue. D genes are given only for firm matches. Clone size, where shown, is once, few, many, or a class for clones that have expanded.

CDR3 | DNA | J | D | size | V
CASRMTDSGNTIYF | TGTGCCAGCAGAATGACAGACTCTGGAAACACCATATATTTT | TRBJ1-3 | NA | many | TRBV6-5
CASSFSPSAGLGVQYF | TGTGCCAGCAGTTTTAGTCCGAGTGCGGGGTTAGGGGTCCAGTACTTC | TRBJ2-5 | NA | many | TRBV28
CASLGLAIGYQETQYF | TGTGCCAGCCTCGGACTAGCGATAGGATACCAAGAGACCCAGTACTTC | TRBJ2-5 | TRBD2 | NA | TRBV2
CASSQGQVGTEAFF | TGCGCCAGCAGCCAAGGACAGGTCGGCACTGAAGCTTTCTTT | TRBJ1-1 | TRBD1 | NA | TRBV5-1
CASSFGSGADTQYF | TGTGCCAGCAGTTTTGGCAGCGGGGCGGATACGCAGTATTTT | TRBJ2-3 | TRBD2 | many | TRBV6-2/TRBV6-3
CASSPRVSGVDEQFF | TGTGCCAGCTCACCACGCGTTAGCGGTGTAGACGAGCAGTTCTTC | TRBJ2-1 | NA | many | TRBV18
CASSLGTIDGYTF | TGCGCCAGCAGCTTGGGGACAATCGATGGCTACACCTTC | TRBJ1-2 | NA | few | TRBV5-1
CSAPEGPHEQYF | TGCAGTGCCCCAGAGGGTCCCCACGAGCAGTACTTC | TRBJ2-7 | NA | many | TRBV20-1
CASSLAGREAFF | TGTGCCAGCAGCTTAGCGGGCAGGGAAGCTTTCTTT | TRBJ1-1 | NA | many | TRBV7-8
CSSGPSGGADTQYF | TGCAGCTCCGGCCCTAGCGGGGGGGCAGATACGCAGTATTTT | TRBJ2-3 | TRBD2 | NA | TRBV29-1
CASSFSVPGLAGGDPYEQYF | TGTGCCAGCAGTTTTTCCGTCCCGGGACTAGCGGGGGGGGACCCCTACGAGCAGTACTTC | TRBJ2-7 | TRBD2 | many | TRBV27
CASRHGATGDSYTF | TGTGCCAGCAGACATGGGGCGACAGGGGATAGCTACACCTTC | TRBJ1-2 | TRBD1 | few | TRBV6-5
CATSDPGRGYGYTF | TGTGCCACCAGTGACCCTGGCAGGGGCTATGGCTACACCTTC | TRBJ1-2 | NA | many | TRBV24-1
CASLQGAGANVLTF | TGTGCCAGCCTTCAGGGGGCAGGGGCCAACGTCCTGACTTTC | TRBJ2-6 | TRBD1 | many | TRBV12-3/TRBV12-4
CASSPLFDNEKLFF | TGTGCCAGCAGCCCCCTGTTTGATAATGAAAAACTGTTTTTT | TRBJ1-4 | NA | many | TRBV9
CASSLKSSGGAHEQYF | TGTGCCAGCAGCTTAAAAAGTAGCGGGGGGGCCCACGAGCAGTACTTC | TRBJ2-7 | TRBD2 | NA | TRBV7-2
CASSGQRGYTF | TGCGCCAGCAGTGGCCAAAGAGGCTACACCTTC | TRBJ1-2 | NA | many | TRBV10-2
CASMVGRYNSPLHF | TGTGCCAGCATGGTGGGACGGTATAATTCACCCCTCCACTTT | TRBJ1-6 | NA | many | TRBV6-1
CASSLSQGASYEQYF | TGCGCCAGCAGCTTATCACAGGGTGCCTCCTACGAGCAGTACTTC | TRBJ2-7 | NA | NA | TRBV5-1
CASRLVDGEPQHF | TGTGCCAGCAGGCTCGTCGACGGAGAGCCCCAGCATTTT | TRBJ1-5 | NA | NA | TRBV28
CASSSRTGGTEAFF | TGTGCCAGCAGTTCGCGAACGGGGGGAACTGAAGCTTTCTTT | TRBJ1-1 | NA | many | TRBV12-3/TRBV12-4
CASSLTGGQQPQHF | TGTGCCAGCAGTCTTACAGGGGGCCAACAGCCCCAGCATTTT | TRBJ1-5 | TRBD1 | few | TRBV3-1
CASTRQGLNQPQHF | TGTGCCAGCACCCGACAGGGACTCAATCAGCCCCAGCATTTT | TRBJ1-5 | TRBD1 | few | TRBV6-1